One sample yielded the 3 T cell receptor beta chains listed below, sequenced in a study of blood T cell repertoires in COVID-19. Libraries were prepared by immunoSEQ multiplex PCR; TCRdb keeps only in-frame clonotypes and omits some of them. The repertoire holds around 250,000 clones, with approximately 85% as singletons. The specimen was PBMCs or T cells enriched from blood (not recorded which). These receptors were taken from a woman aged 45-65 years who had recovered from COVID-19.

V usage is TRBV5-1 and J usage is TRBJ2-5, with 8 bases lining up with TRBD2. J gave up 6 bases and V 1 base, and 5 bases lay outside the gene matches. The CDR3 is 14 residues long. Per germline, CDR1 SGHRS and CDR2 YFSETQ. The CDR3 region has the DNA TGCGCCAGCAGCTTGACTAGCGGATCGAAGACCCAGTACTTC. It is translated as CASSLTSGSKTQYF.

In its sample, this clone was seen a few times. The chain is built from TRBV19 and TRBJ2-2; 11 bases match TRBD2. V shed 7 bases, J shed 1 base, and the junction held 11 bases outside the gene matches. Germline V lookup: CDR1 LNHDA, CDR2 SQIVND (reference sequence). CDR3 length equals 18 residues. The CDR3 sequence: CASTIGTGLAGNTGELFF. CDR3 nucleotides: TGTGCCAGTACGATAGGGACAGGACTAGCGGGGAACACCGGGGAGCTGTTTTTT.

This clone has more than one count but fewer than ten. Here the CDR3 reads CASSQDGDTEAFF. The CDR3 bases are TGTGCCAGCTCACAAGACGGGGACACTGAAGCTTTCTTT. The genes are TRBV18 and TRBJ1-1; D unclear. This CDR3 contains 13 residues. CDR1 KGHSH and CDR2 LQKENI come from the germline V gene. V lost 4 bases, J lost 3 bases, and 9 bases lay in between.